These 23 T cell receptor beta chains share one sample of origin, sequenced in a study of blood T cell repertoires in COVID-19. The protocol was immunoSEQ multiplex PCR, while the TCRdb copy is restricted to in-frame clones and leaves out a portion. This repertoire shows tens of thousands of clones, about four fifths found once; its top ten account for less than 6%. The sample comprised peripheral blood. Every receptor here comes from a woman at least 80 years old with active or convalescent COVID-19.

The chain has TRBV10-2 and TRBJ2-1; maybe TRBD2 (6 bases). CDR3 length: 17 amino acids. The V gene lost 2 bases and the J gene lost 0 bases, with 14 bases spanning the gap. CDR1 and CDR2 from the germline V gene are WSHSY and SAAADI. The CDR3 loop is CASSEDDREPSYNEQFF. CDR3 bases: TGCGCCAGCAGTGAGGATGACCGGGAGCCCTCCTACAATGAGCAGTTCTTC.

The chain employs TRBV19 and TRBJ2-1; 8 bases are shared with TRBD2. This CDR3 region has 16 residues. The V gene's germline CDR1 is LNHDA and CDR2 SQIVND (reference sequence). After removal of 5 bases from V and 6 bases from J, the junction contained 12 bases not matched to a gene. CDR3 protein: CASSLMGRTSLNEQFF. The CDR3 DNA follows: TGTGCCAGTAGTTTAATGGGTCGGACTAGCCTCAATGAGCAGTTCTTC.

The genes are TRBV29-1 and TRBJ2-5; D gene uncertain. V lost 0 bases and J 8 bases, leaving 4 bases between the germline ends. Germline V lookup: CDR1 SQVTM, CDR2 ANQGSEA. CDR3 length equals 10 residues. The chain's CDR3 is CSVEELTQYF. Here the CDR3 DNA reads TGCAGCGTTGAAGAACTCACCCAGTACTTC.

This clone was recorded once. V gene TRBV19 combines with J gene TRBJ2-7; 12 bases match TRBD2. After removal of 4 bases from V and 3 bases from J, the junction contained 1 base not matched to a gene. CDR3 length: 14 residues. Germline loops: CDR1 LNHDA, CDR2 SQIVND (reference sequence). CDR3: CASSTGLAGYEQYF. CDR3 sequence (DNA): TGTGCCAGTAGTACGGGACTAGCGGGCTACGAGCAGTACTTC.

This clone turned up a few times. V gene TRBV5-3 combines with J gene TRBJ2-2; D is unresolved. TRBV5-3 qualifies as an ORF whose function is uncertain. Trimming shortened V by 6 bases and J by 9 bases, and 12 bases separated the two germline ends. This CDR3 comprises 12 residues. The CDR3 here is CARNRGPWELFF. CDR3 DNA sequence: TGTGCCAGAAACCGTGGCCCGTGGGAGCTGTTTTTT.

V gene TRBV7-2 combines with J gene TRBJ1-5, with D tentatively TRBD1 (5 bases). V gave up 3 bases and J gave up 5 bases, with 20 bases separating them. The CDR3 contains 17 residues. In germline, CDR1 is SGHTA, CDR2 FQGNSA. CDR3 nucleotide sequence: TGTGCCAGCAGCTTCCTAGGGGATCCAACCCTTTATCAGCCCCAGCATTTT. The encoded protein is CASSFLGDPTLYQPQHF.

This clone was recorded a few times. V and J are TRBV28 and TRBJ2-7; TRBD1 agrees at 9 bases. This CDR3 contains 14 residues. V dropped 6 bases and J dropped 5; count of bases not matched to a gene: 8. CDR1 is MDHEN and CDR2 is SYDVKM in the germline V gene. CDR3 in amino acids: CASRVTGGLHEQYF. The DNA for the CDR3 is TGTGCCAGCAGAGTTACAGGGGGCCTCCACGAGCAGTACTTC.

The gene calls are TRBV7-2 and TRBJ2-7, with D possibly being TRBD1 (7 bases). This CDR3 comprises 13 residues. With 0 bases removed from V and 6 bases from J, the gap between germline ends came to 9 bases. Germline assignment: CDR1 SGHTA and CDR2 FQGNSA. The CDR3 DNA reads as TGTGCCAGCAGCTTAGCGCAGGGGGGCGAGCAGTACTTC. Protein product: CASSLAQGGEQYF.

V is TRBV4-2 and J is TRBJ2-5; D is perhaps TRBD1 (6 bases). Germline lookup yields CDR1 LGHNA and CDR2 YNFKEQ. The CDR3 is made up of 18 amino acids. The V end was cut by 3 bases, the J end by 5 bases, with 25 bases between. CDR3 amino acids: CASSQTIHRDRVRETQYF. CDR3 nucleotide sequence: TGTGCCAGCAGCCAGACCATTCACAGGGATAGGGTTCGGGAGACCCAGTACTTC.

V and J are TRBV29-1 and TRBJ1-4, with 7 bases that match TRBD1. This CDR3 has 15 amino acids. The germline V gene has CDR1 SQVTM and CDR2 ANQGSEA. V lost 6 bases to trimming and J lost 2 bases; unmatched junction nucleotides: 9. This CDR3 reads CSVGLTGVTNEKLFF. In DNA, the CDR3 is TGCAGCGTGGGATTAACAGGGGTCACTAATGAAAAACTGTTTTTT.

The V and J genes are TRBV21-1 and TRBJ1-1; the D call TRBD1 from the table was never checked on the DNA. TRBV21-1 represents a pseudogene. The CDR3 covers 18 residues. CDR3 region: CASSKSGQIPLMNTEAFF. As DNA, the CDR3 is TGTGCCAGCAGCAAAAGTGGGCAGATACCCCTCATGAACACTGAAGCTTTCTTT.

The chain joins TRBV27 to TRBJ1-2; 10 nucleotides match TRBD1. The CDR3 has 16 residues. V dropped 6 bases and J dropped 3; count of bases not matched to a gene: 10. Germline V gene lookup returns CDR1 MNHEY and CDR2 SMNVEV (reference sequence). The DNA of the CDR3 is TGTGCCAGCAGGGGGGGACAGGGGCCCCTCTACTATGGCTACACCTTC. This encodes CASRGGQGPLYYGYTF.

The genes are TRBV24-1 and TRBJ2-1, with 11 bases lining up with TRBD2. After removal of 3 bases from V and 3 bases from J, the junction contained 6 bases not matched to a gene. The germline V gene has CDR1 KGHDR and CDR2 SFDVKD. The CDR3 length is 17 residues. CDR3 amino acids: CATSDPGLAAHYNEQFF. CDR3 nucleotides: TGTGCCACCAGTGATCCGGGACTAGCGGCCCACTACAATGAGCAGTTCTTC.

This chain uses TRBV6-5 with TRBJ2-1; unclear D gene. The CDR3 is made up of 14 amino acids. Trimming took 6 bases from V and 5 from J, leaving 14 bases between them. The germline gives CDR1 MNHEY, CDR2 SVGAGI. CDR3 DNA: TGTGCCAGCAGGGATATAGCATTGCACAATGAGCAGTTCTTC. It specifies CASRDIALHNEQFF.

This clone is a singleton in its sample. The J gene is TRBJ2-7, the V gene TRBV28, with 8 bases fitting TRBD1. With V trimmed by 7 bases and J by 0 bases, 8 bases remained unmatched. The germline CDR1 and CDR2 sequences are MDHEN and SYDVKM. The CDR3 has 15 residues. CDR3 bases: TGTGCCAGCACTTCCCCGGGACAGGTCTCCTACGAGCAGTACTTC. Its protein product is CASTSPGQVSYEQYF.

The chain has TRBV27 and TRBJ1-2, with D perhaps matching TRBD1 (6 bases). V was cut by 5 bases and J by 7 bases, with 14 bases left in between. In germline, CDR1 is MNHEY, CDR2 SMNVEV (reference sequence). This CDR3 contains 13 residues. CDR3 sequence: CASSDSGASGYTF. The CDR3 DNA sequence: TGTGCCAGCAGTGATTCAGGGGCGAGTGGCTACACCTTC.

There are a few counts of this clone. The rearrangement joins TRBV4-3 to TRBJ1-6; 9 bases line up with TRBD1. This CDR3 is 15 amino acids long. V trimming: 0 bases; J trimming: 13 bases; junction bases outside the gene matches: 7. From germline, CDR1 is LGHNA and CDR2 YSLEER. The CDR3 loop reads CASSQDFNRGRPLHF. The CDR3, as DNA: TGCGCCAGCAGCCAAGATTTTAACAGGGGGCGCCCCCTCCACTTT.

The chain recombines TRBV9 with TRBJ2-2; 9 bases agree with TRBD1. Trimming cost V 7 bases and J 3 bases; bases outside gene matches: 4. The V gene's germline CDR1 is SGDLS and CDR2 YYNGEE. The CDR3 contains 14 residues. CDR3 bases: TGTGCCAGCGGCGGGACAGGGTACACCGGGGAGCTGTTTTTT. This codes for CASGGTGYTGELFF.

The rearrangement joins TRBV19 to TRBJ2-4, with 7 bases fitting TRBD1. J was trimmed by 3 bases and V by 6 bases; bases with no gene match: 5. Germline V gene lookup returns CDR1 LNHDA and CDR2 SQIVND (reference sequence). There are 14 residues in the CDR3. CDR3: CASSPGDSKNIQYF. The DNA of the CDR3 is TGTGCCAGTAGCCCCGGGGACAGCAAAAACATTCAGTACTTC.

V usage is TRBV5-3 and J usage is TRBJ2-7; 9 bases are a match to TRBD2. TRBV5-3 is classed as an ORF, of uncertain function. CDR3 size: 15 residues. Germline trimming cut 5 bases from V and 2 bases from J; bases unmatched to any gene: 8. The CDR3 region is CARSPMSGRPYEQYF. CDR3 DNA: TGTGCCAGAAGTCCGATGAGCGGGAGGCCCTACGAGCAGTACTTC.

This chain links TRBV5-8 with TRBJ2-1; 12 nucleotides match TRBD2. The length of the CDR3 is 16 residues. Germline V gene data show CDR1 as SGHTS and CDR2 as YDEGEE. J gave up 7 bases and V 5 bases, and 10 bases lay outside the gene matches. This CDR3 reads CASRYRTSGRKNEQFF. CDR3 DNA: TGTGCCAGCAGATACAGAACTAGCGGGAGGAAGAATGAGCAGTTCTTC.

The chain links TRBV15 to TRBJ2-7; maybe TRBD2 (5 bases). Germline V gene data show CDR1 as LNHNV and CDR2 as YYDKDF (reference sequence). Trimming pared 0 bases from V and 1 base from J, leaving 10 bases between. The CDR3 is 15 residues long. CDR3 sequence: CATSRDPRGSYEQYF. CDR3 nucleotides: TGTGCCACCAGCAGAGACCCTAGAGGGTCCTACGAGCAGTACTTC.

V usage is TRBV12-3 or TRBV12-4 and J usage is TRBJ1-1; 7 nucleotides match TRBD1. V was clipped by 5 bases and J by 2 bases; unmatched bases: 2. The CDR3 totals 13 residues. CDR3: CASSGQANTEAFF. DNA of the CDR3: TGTGCCAGCAGTGGACAGGCCAACACTGAAGCTTTCTTT.